Each of the 9 T cell receptor beta chains below was sequenced from the same sample in a study of T cell responses to AZD1222 COVID-19 vaccine. Clones were read by immunoSEQ multiplex PCR, and TCRdb kept only the in-frame ones, dropping some. The data contain around 200,000 clones, 85% to 90% of them singletons. The source was peripheral blood, collected on day 0 of AZD1222 vaccination. The source is an adult in good health.

This chain links TRBV5-5 with TRBJ1-4; no clear D gene. The CDR3 is 14 residues long. From germline, CDR1 is SGHKS and CDR2 YYEKEE (reference sequence). The ends were cut back, 0 bases at V and 4 bases at J, with 7 bases in the middle. The CDR3 spells CASSLEQLNEKLFF. CDR3 coding DNA: TGTGCCAGCAGCTTGGAACAGCTTAATGAAAAACTGTTTTTT.

The chain carries TRBV29-1 and TRBJ2-5, with 9 nucleotides matching TRBD1. V trimming: 6 bases; J trimming: 5 bases; junction bases outside the gene matches: 7. CDR1 is SQVTM, CDR2 ANQGSEA, per germline. The CDR3 has 13 amino acids. The CDR3 spells CSVQGAGAETQYF. The CDR3, as DNA: TGCAGCGTACAGGGGGCCGGCGCGGAGACCCAGTACTTC.

The sample holds a few counts of this clone. The chain employs TRBV5-1 and TRBJ1-1; D ambiguous. There are 14 residues in the CDR3. CDR1 SGHRS and CDR2 YFSETQ come from the germline V gene. The V gene lost 5 bases and the J gene lost 2 bases, with 13 bases spanning the gap. CDR3 bases: TGCGCCAGCAGTATCCGAGGAGGAAACACTGAAGCTTTCTTT. It specifies CASSIRGGNTEAFF.

The rearrangement uses TRBV6-5 and TRBJ1-1; no clear D gene. Between the trimmed V and J ends, which lost 7 bases and 3 bases, there was a span of 6 bases. Looked up from germline, CDR1 is MNHEY and CDR2 is SVGAGI. This CDR3 is 11 amino acids long. CDR3 loop: CASNDHTEAFF. For the CDR3, the DNA is TGTGCCAGCAACGACCACACTGAAGCTTTCTTT.

V and J are TRBV11-2 and TRBJ1-5; 9 nucleotides line up with TRBD1. Losses at the gene ends were 6 bases for V and 2 bases for J; bases not matched to a gene: 8. CDR1 and CDR2 (germline): SGHAT, FQNNGV. The CDR3 covers 16 residues. CDR3 sequence: CASRIGTGRCNQPQHF. CDR3 in DNA: TGTGCCAGCAGAATCGGGACAGGGCGATGCAATCAGCCCCAGCATTTT. Drawing the rest from reference TRBV11-2 and TRBJ1-5, the complete variable domain is EAGVAQSPRYKIIEKRQSVAFWCNPISGHATLYWYQQILGQGPKLLIQFQNNGVVDDSQLPKDRFSAERLKGVDSTLKIQPAKLEDSAVYLCASRIGTGRCNQPQHFGDGTRLSIL.

This clone occurred once. This chain uses TRBV5-1 with TRBJ2-7; D tentatively fits TRBD1 or TRBD2 (5 bases each). The ends were cut back, 0 bases at V and 1 base at J, with 14 bases in the middle. Germline assignment: CDR1 SGHRS and CDR2 YFSETQ. The CDR3 extends over 16 amino acids. This CDR3 reads CASSLGPGPLSYEQYF. CDR3 sequence (DNA): TGCGCCAGCAGCTTGGGACCGGGACCCTTGTCCTACGAGCAGTACTTC.

J is TRBJ2-7 and V is TRBV15; 8 bases are shared with TRBD1. Germline CDR1 is LNHNV and CDR2 is YYDKDF (reference sequence). J was trimmed by 2 bases and V by 5 bases; bases with no gene match: 5. The CDR3 has 14 residues. The CDR3 DNA follows: TGTGCCACCAGCCCCTGGGACAGGCCCTACGAGCAGTACTTC. Its protein product is CATSPWDRPYEQYF.

The genes are TRBV18 and TRBJ1-4; D is uncertain. Germline-derived CDR1 and CDR2 are KGHSH and LQKENI. There are 14 residues in the CDR3. With 2 bases removed from V and 5 bases from J, the gap between germline ends came to 9 bases. Here the CDR3 reads CASSPGELNEKLFF. DNA of the CDR3: TGTGCCAGCTCACCAGGGGAGTTAAATGAAAAACTGTTTTTT.

The genes are TRBV5-4 and TRBJ1-1; the D gene is possibly TRBD1 (6 bases). There are 15 residues in the CDR3. CDR1 is SGHNT and CDR2 is YYREEE in the germline V gene (reference sequence). The V and J ends lost 4 bases and 2 bases respectively, with 15 bases between them. CDR3 in DNA: TGTGCCAGCAGCACCACCTGGACAGCCAACACTGAAGCTTTCTTT. Protein product: CASSTTWTANTEAFF.